The entry that follows covers one T cell receptor beta chain sequence. Its specificity is unknown. These data belong to a study of lymphopenia after photon versus proton radiotherapy. The CDR3 runs 11 residues. Germline V lookup: CDR1 SNHLY, CDR2 FYNNEI. Trimming stripped 11 bases from V and 4 bases from J, with 11 bases between. Study-level results: Proton therapy kept repertoires fairly stable, unlike photons, which gained effector/memory cells. Post-nadir TCR diversity decline inversely tracked overall survival among those who died. After the lymphocyte nadir, photon-treated repertoires showed oligoclonal expansion, especially of CD8+ Temra cells.

Generated by immunoSEQ multiplex PCR, the TCRdb table keeps only in-frame clones and is missing some. The sample gives tens of thousands of clones, more than 90% of which show up once; roughly 18% is in the top ten. The chain uses TRBV2 and TRBJ2-5, with D possibly matching TRBD1 (5 bases). The clonotype originates from a woman aged 40 to 49 with cholangiocarcinoma. The sequenced sample was peripheral blood, obtained from a patient treated with photon-based radiotherapy. This CDR3 reads CARHRGETQYF. The CDR3 DNA is TGTGCCCGCCATAGGGGAGAGACCCAGTACTTC. Using reference TRBV2 and TRBJ2-5 for the parts outside the CDR3, the full variable domain is EPEVTQTPSHQVTQMGQEVILRCVPISNHLYFYWYRQILGQKVEFLVSFYNNEISEKSEIFDDQFSVERPDGSNFTLKIRSTKLEDSAMYFCARHRGETQYFGPGTRLLVL.